This TCR beta chain came from a study of blood T cells in healthy people across ages. For the second PCR, which ran for roughly 7 to 11 cycles, a sample-barcoded 5' primer and a J-beta primer mix were used. TCRdb passed the 5' RACE reads through MiXCR, listing each CDR3 protein once. The table includes some 780,000 distinct CDR3 sequences, approximately 53% detected once. The donors, all healthy, were Caucasians living in Russia, aged about 6 to 90. The V gene lost 1 base and the J gene lost 3 bases, with 7 bases spanning the gap. CDR3 length equals 14 residues. Germline-derived CDR1 and CDR2 are SGHTA and FQGNSA.

This sequence joins TRBV7-2 and TRBJ2-1; D unresolved. Sequencing used blood. The TCR was taken from a man aged 40-55 years in good health. CDR3 sequence reads: CASSLDGDYNEQFF. The CDR3 DNA follows: TGTGCCAGCAGCTTAGATGGGGACTACAATGAGCAGTTCTTC.